The 8 T cell receptor beta chains below come from one sample, sequenced in a study of T cells in Graves' hyperthyroidism and ophthalmopathy. TCR beta CDR3 region amplification was performed from RNA transcripts. The HTBI set primed first-round TCR CDR3 RT-PCR. One entry per CDR3 protein results from TCRdb running MiXCR on the multiplex PCR reads. This table holds under 350,000 distinct CDR3 sequences, 25% to 30% found once. The sequenced sample consisted of blood. The source is a man aged 40-55 years with Graves' hyperthyroidism that later progressed to Graves' ophthalmopathy.

The V gene is TRBV6-2 or TRBV6-3, the J gene TRBJ1-5; 12 bases map to TRBD1. Germline CDR1 is MNHEY and CDR2 is SVGEGT. The length of the CDR3 is 16 residues. V was clipped by 2 bases and J by 6 bases; unmatched bases: 5. The CDR3 DNA is TGTGCCAGCAGTTACCCCGGGACAGGGGGCGGTCAGCCCCAGCATTTT. This gives the protein CASSYPGTGGGQPQHF.

The chain employs TRBV18 and TRBJ1-1, with D possibly TRBD1 on 6 matching bases. V lost 2 bases to trimming and J lost 7 bases, with 20 bases between them. Germline V CDR1 and CDR2: KGHSH, LQKENI. This CDR3 comprises 16 residues. The CDR3 protein is CASSPKDRSFLYEAFF. DNA for the CDR3: TGTGCCAGCTCACCAAAGGACAGAAGTTTCCTATATGAAGCTTTCTTT.

Only a few counts were recorded for this clonotype. The chain is built from TRBV12-3 or TRBV12-4 and TRBJ1-3; D call uncertain. This CDR3 is 14 amino acids long. V was trimmed by 8 bases and J by 0 bases, leaving 11 bases between them. In DNA form, the CDR3 reads TGTGCCAGCGCGAATACAATCTCTGGAAACACCATATATTTT. Its translation: CASANTISGNTIYF.

This clonotype was seen many times. This sequence joins TRBV4-1 and TRBJ2-1; 12 bases fit TRBD2. Germline values: CDR1 MGHRA, CDR2 YSYEKL. Trimming removed 6 bases from V and 4 bases from J; junction bases left unmatched: 7. The CDR3 is 16 amino acids. The CDR3 loop reads CASRRLAGVSYNEQFF. For the CDR3, the DNA is TGCGCCAGCAGAAGACTAGCGGGAGTATCGTACAATGAGCAGTTCTTC.

This clonotype was counted many times. V and J are TRBV12-3 or TRBV12-4 and TRBJ1-2; tentatively, D is TRBD1 (5 bases). CDR3 size: 12 residues. V was trimmed by 5 bases and J by 3 bases, leaving 7 bases between them. The chain's CDR3 is CASSRGDYGYTF. The DNA of the CDR3 is TGTGCCAGCAGTAGGGGCGACTATGGCTACACCTTC.

In this sample, this clonotype turned up many times. V usage is TRBV14 and J usage is TRBJ1-2; 9 positions agree with TRBD1. The V segment lost 4 bases and the J segment 3 bases; nucleotides outside the gene matches: 12. The germline V gene has CDR1 SGHDN and CDR2 FVKESK. CDR3 length: 17 amino acids. The CDR3 protein is CASSRLYRGPHHYGYTF. CDR3 nucleotides: TGTGCCAGCAGCCGACTATACAGGGGGCCTCACCACTATGGCTACACCTTC.

There are many counts of this clonotype. This chain connects TRBV2 to TRBJ2-5; 9 bases are shared with TRBD2. Germline V gene lookup returns CDR1 SNHLY and CDR2 FYNNEI. CDR3 length: 14 amino acids. V shed 7 bases, J shed 2 bases, and the junction held 5 bases outside the gene matches. The CDR3 DNA follows: TGTGCCAGCAATCTTAGCGGGGGACAAGAGACCCAGTACTTC. It specifies CASNLSGGQETQYF.

This clonotype has at least ten counts. The J gene is TRBJ1-5, the V gene TRBV15; TRBD1 might be the D (6 bases). Trimming left V 0 bases short and J 3 bases short, with 9 bases between. Germline V gene lookup returns CDR1 LNHNV and CDR2 YYDKDF (reference sequence). CDR3 length equals 15 residues. The CDR3 sequence: CATSRDPGANQPQHF. The DNA of the CDR3 is TGTGCCACCAGCAGAGATCCAGGGGCCAATCAGCCCCAGCATTTT.